This T cell receptor (beta chain) is drawn from a study of CD8+CD57+ T cells in acquired aplastic anemia. CDR3 and TCR beta VDJ profiling relied on genomic DNA as the template. Each CDR3 protein gets one entry after TCRdb re-called the reads with MiXCR. Of 250,000 to 350,000 distinct CDR3 sequences detected, about 56% appear once; the ten largest clones hold 6.5% to 10%. The CDR3 totals 15 residues. The V and J ends lost 5 bases and 5 bases respectively, with 15 bases between them. CDR1 is SGHTA and CDR2 is FQGTGA in the germline V gene. Sequencing input: sorted CD4+, CD8+, or CD8+CD57+ T cells (not recorded which) from PBMCs. V usage is TRBV7-3 and J usage is TRBJ1-4; maybe TRBD1 (5 bases). This TCR derives from a human donor with severe aplastic anemia or a healthy control (not recorded which). In DNA, the CDR3 is TGTGCCAGCAGCCTTGAGTGCGACAGAAATGAAAAACTGTTTTTT. Translated: CASSLECDRNEKLFF.